The entry below gives a single T cell receptor (beta chain) sequence along with its context. This specimen comes from a study of technical replicates of blood from a few donors. The V gene's germline CDR1 is SGHNT and CDR2 YYREEE (reference sequence). J lost 5 bases, V lost 3 bases, and 7 bases had no gene match. CDR3 length: 16 residues. Some clones are missing from TCRdb's copy, which holds only in-frame ones; the method was immunoSEQ multiplex PCR. Altogether fewer than 85,000 clones are present, 85% to 95% being singletons, with the ten largest covering about 0.25%. The rearrangement links TRBV5-4 to TRBJ2-5; 13 bases align to TRBD2. The sample comprised T cells isolated from PBMCs. This TCR came from a human donor in good health. The CDR3 bases are TGTGCCAGCAGCTCGATACTAGCGGGAGGGCCCGAGACCCAGTACTTC. Amino acids: CASSSILAGGPETQYF.